The 21 T cell receptor beta chains given below trace back to one sample, sequenced in a study of blood T cells in healthy people across ages. A second PCR, run for about 7 to 11 cycles, used a sample-barcoded 5' primer plus a J-beta primer mix. TCRdb passed the 5' RACE reads through MiXCR, listing each CDR3 protein once. The data show roughly 1 million distinct CDR3 sequences, around 25% seen once. This sample was also put to use in a study of T cells of mothers and their children.

Material: blood. The receptors shown here come from a girl aged 2 to 9 in good health.

This chain joins TRBV19 and TRBJ1-5; D is perhaps TRBD1 (6 bases). This CDR3 has 18 amino acids. CDR1 LNHDA and CDR2 SQIVND come from the germline V gene (reference sequence). The V end was cut by 5 bases, the J end by 1 base, with 21 bases between. Here the CDR3 reads CASSGEGVILNSNQPQHF. CDR3 DNA: TGTGCCAGTAGTGGTGAGGGGGTGATCTTGAACAGCAATCAGCCCCAGCATTTT.

Concerning this clonotype itself: Germline is not matched at one junction end, which may reflect a read error. The chain uses TRBV5-1 and TRBJ1-1; no reliable D call. Germline V gives CDR1 SGHRS, CDR2 YFSETQ. The length of the CDR3 is 13 residues. Here the CDR3 reads CASSLGWNTEASF. In DNA, the CDR3 is TGCGCCAGCAGCTTGGGGTGGAACACTGAAGCTTCCTTT.

A remark on this clonotype: At one end, the junction sequence differs from germline, possibly due to a read error. J is TRBJ2-1 and V is TRBV2, with 7 bases matching TRBD1. Looked up from germline, CDR1 is SNHLY and CDR2 is FYNNEI. This CDR3 is built from 13 residues. CDR3 residues: CASSRTGANEQLF. The CDR3 nucleotides read TGTGCCAGCAGTCGGACAGGCGCGAATGAGCAGCTCTTC.

This clonotype was seen more than once but under ten times. The chain employs TRBV2 and TRBJ1-2; D call uncertain. This CDR3 is built from 13 residues. Deletions cut 4 bases from V and 4 bases from J, with 10 bases between. Germline CDR1 and CDR2: SNHLY and FYNNEI. Here the CDR3 DNA reads TGTGCCAGCAGTGGGGATCCCCTCTATGGCTACACCTTC. It yields the protein CASSGDPLYGYTF.

This clonotype was picked up a small number of times. The CDR3 DNA reads TGTGCCAGGGGGGAGCAGAGCTATGGCTACACCTTC. Translated, it gives CARGEQSYGYTF. The chain employs TRBV6-1 and TRBJ1-2, with a possible D match to TRBD1 (5 bases). This CDR3 comprises 12 residues. V lost 9 bases and J lost 4, with 12 bases in between. Germline CDR1 and CDR2: MNHNS and SASEGT.

A few counts support this clonotype. V is TRBV15 and J is TRBJ2-4; 8 bases line up with TRBD1. The germline CDR1 and CDR2 sequences are LNHNV and YYDKDF (reference sequence). The length of the CDR3 is 16 residues. The junction had 6 bases not matched to a gene; V was cut back by 2 bases and J by 3 bases. CDR3 protein: CATSRSGGSGKNIQYF. CDR3 DNA sequence: TGTGCCACCAGCAGATCAGGGGGCTCAGGCAAAAACATTCAGTACTTC.

This clonotype has just a few counts. CDR3 DNA: TGTGCCAGCAGTTCACGGGGCCAGGCCTACGAGCAGTACTTC. This gives the protein CASSSRGQAYEQYF. The chain employs TRBV6-5 and TRBJ2-7, with D possibly being TRBD1 or TRBD2 (5 bases each). In germline, CDR1 is MNHEY, CDR2 SVGAGI. This CDR3 region has 14 residues. V lost 4 bases and J lost 2, with 12 bases in between.

This clonotype was picked up a small number of times. The rearrangement uses TRBV20-1 and TRBJ2-5; perhaps TRBD2 as D (5 bases). The CDR3 is 13 residues long. The V end was cut by 2 bases, the J end by 5 bases, with 12 bases between. Germline lookup yields CDR1 DFQATT and CDR2 SNEGSKA (reference sequence). CDR3 nucleotide sequence: TGCAGTGCTAGATTGGACTTTCGCGAGACCCAGTACTTC. Its protein product is CSARLDFRETQYF.

This chain uses TRBV20-1 with TRBJ2-1; possibly TRBD2 for D (6 bases). The DNA end is more similar to TRBJ2-7, so the J call may be wrong. Germline CDR1 DFQATT, CDR2 SNEGSKA (reference sequence). The CDR3 is 14 residues long. Here the CDR3 DNA reads TGCAGTGCTAGAAGCCCTACTAGCCCCTACGAGCAGTACTTC. This sequence encodes CSARSPTSPYEQYF.

The chain uses TRBV29-1 and TRBJ1-1; perhaps TRBD1 as D (5 bases). CDR3 length: 13 amino acids. V dropped 5 bases and J dropped 0 bases, with 10 bases sitting between them. The V gene's germline CDR1 is SQVTM and CDR2 ANQGSEA. In DNA form, the CDR3 reads TGCAGCGTTCCGACAGAAATGAACACTGAAGCTTTCTTT. Translating gives CSVPTEMNTEAFF.

This clonotype was seen more than once but under ten times. The germline gene is not matched at one end of the junction; a read error may be the cause. The gene calls are TRBV2 and TRBJ2-2; D perhaps matches TRBD2 (5 bases). Germline V gives CDR1 SNHLY, CDR2 FYNNEI. The CDR3 covers 12 residues. As DNA, the CDR3 is TGTGCCAGCAGTGAGCAAGCCGGGGAGCTGTTGTTT. It encodes CASSEQAGELLF.

This clonotype was counted between two and nine times. The chain joins TRBV5-1 to TRBJ2-2; 10 bases match TRBD1. CDR1 SGHRS and CDR2 YFSETQ come from the germline V gene. The CDR3 length is 16 residues. Germline trimming cut 4 bases from V and 4 bases from J; bases unmatched to any gene: 7. CDR3 bases: TGCGCCAGCAGCGAGACAGGGGGCGATAGCACCGGGGAGCTGTTTTTT. This codes for CASSETGGDSTGELFF.

This clonotype has at least ten counts. The V and J genes are TRBV7-9 and TRBJ2-1; TRBD2 agrees at 11 bases. The V gene's germline CDR1 is SEHNR and CDR2 FQNEAQ (reference sequence). The CDR3 totals 15 residues. The trim removed 2 bases at V and 8 bases at J, leaving 5 bases unmatched. CDR3 residues: CASSLTSGRTDEQFF. The CDR3 DNA sequence: TGTGCCAGCAGCTTAACTAGCGGGAGAACGGATGAGCAGTTCTTC.

The chain joins TRBV6-1 to TRBJ2-3; TRBD2 might be the D (5 bases). The CDR3 runs 14 residues. Germline V gene data show CDR1 as MNHNS and CDR2 as SASEGT. V was trimmed by 2 bases and J by 4 bases, leaving 10 bases between them. The CDR3 DNA reads TGTGCCAGCAGTGAATTTGTGGGAGCAGATACGCAGTATTTT. Protein sequence: CASSEFVGADTQYF.

This clonotype has only a few counts. The gene calls are TRBV7-6 and TRBJ2-5; D remains ambiguous. The assigned J gene may be wrong: the sequence end matches TRBJ2-7 better. The CDR3 loop spans 14 amino acids. Looked up from germline, CDR1 is SGHVS and CDR2 is FNYEAQ. The CDR3 loop reads CASSLGAQTYEQYF. CDR3 bases: TGTGCCAGCAGCTTAGGGGCCCAAACCTACGAGCAGTACTTC.

The chain's CDR3 is CASTRSGQGYSNQPQHF. In DNA, the CDR3 is TGTGCCAGCACCAGATCGGGACAGGGGTATAGCAATCAGCCCCAGCATTTT. The chain couples TRBV28 to TRBJ1-5, with 10 bases that match TRBD1. The trim removed 7 bases at V and 0 bases at J, leaving 9 bases unmatched. The CDR3 covers 17 residues. The germline gives CDR1 MDHEN, CDR2 SYDVKM.

In this sample, this clonotype turned up a few times. The chain couples TRBV7-9 to TRBJ2-1; 8 bases agree with TRBD2. Germline assignment: CDR1 SEHNR and CDR2 FQNEAQ (reference sequence). The V gene end was trimmed by 1 base and the J gene end by 8 bases; junction bases not matched to a gene: 7. CDR3 length: 15 residues. CDR3 amino acids: CASSLDGGATHEQFF. CDR3 coding DNA: TGTGCCAGCAGCTTAGACGGGGGGGCCACCCATGAGCAGTTCTTC.

This clonotype was seen a few times. The rearrangement uses TRBV9 and TRBJ1-5; 9 nucleotides match TRBD1. The V and J ends lost 0 bases and 5 bases, in that order; junction bases with no gene match: 3. The CDR3 totals 15 residues. CDR1 and CDR2 (germline): SGDLS, YYNGEE. Here the CDR3 reads CASSVGQGVDQPQHF. The CDR3 nucleotides read TGTGCCAGCAGCGTAGGACAGGGGGTAGATCAGCCCCAGCATTTT.

The rearrangement links TRBV29-1 to TRBJ1-1, with 7 positions matching TRBD1. With 6 bases clipped from V and 0 bases from J, the junction kept 4 bases outside the gene matches. Germline CDR1 SQVTM, CDR2 ANQGSEA. The CDR3 has 13 residues. The CDR3 DNA sequence: TGCAGCGTAGCGGGACAGTTGAACACTGAAGCTTTCTTT. This encodes CSVAGQLNTEAFF.

This chain links TRBV24-1 with TRBJ2-5; no clear D. Per the germline V gene, CDR1 is KGHDR and CDR2 is SFDVKD. Between the trimmed V and J ends, which lost 3 bases and 11 bases, there was a span of 12 bases. The CDR3 is 12 residues long. For the CDR3, the DNA is TGTGCCACCAGTGATATGGGTTTAGAGCAGTACTTC. Its translation is CATSDMGLEQYF.

This clonotype was detected only a few times. V usage is TRBV6-6 and J usage is TRBJ2-7, with D possibly matching TRBD1 (6 bases). The CDR3 runs 15 residues. The ends were cut back, 6 bases at V and 1 base at J, with 16 bases in the middle. Germline CDR1 reads MNHNY; CDR2 reads SVGAGI (reference sequence). CDR3 sequence (DNA): TGTGCCAGCAGCGCACCACAGGGAGTTTCCTACGAGCAGTACTTC. The encoded protein is CASSAPQGVSYEQYF.